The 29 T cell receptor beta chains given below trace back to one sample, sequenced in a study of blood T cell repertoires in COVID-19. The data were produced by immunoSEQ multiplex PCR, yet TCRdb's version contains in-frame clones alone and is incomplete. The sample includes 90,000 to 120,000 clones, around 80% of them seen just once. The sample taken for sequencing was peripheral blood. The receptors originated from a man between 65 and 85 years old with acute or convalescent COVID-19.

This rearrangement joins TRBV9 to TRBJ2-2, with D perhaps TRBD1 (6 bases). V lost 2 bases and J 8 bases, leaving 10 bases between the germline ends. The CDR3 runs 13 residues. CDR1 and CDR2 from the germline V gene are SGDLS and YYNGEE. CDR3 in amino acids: CASSVNRVGELFF. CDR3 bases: TGTGCCAGCAGCGTCAACAGGGTAGGGGAGCTGTTTTTT.

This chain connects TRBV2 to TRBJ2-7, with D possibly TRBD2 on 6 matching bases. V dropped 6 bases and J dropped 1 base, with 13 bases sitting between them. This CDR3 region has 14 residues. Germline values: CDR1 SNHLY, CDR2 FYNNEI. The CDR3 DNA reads TGTGCCAGCAGCAGGGACGGGACTTCCTACGAGCAGTACTTC. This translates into CASSRDGTSYEQYF. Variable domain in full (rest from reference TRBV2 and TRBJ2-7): EPEVTQTPSHQVTQMGQEVILRCVPISNHLYFYWYRQILGQKVEFLVSFYNNEISEKSEIFDDQFSVERPDGSNFTLKIRSTKLEDSAMYFCASSRDGTSYEQYFGPGTRLTVT.

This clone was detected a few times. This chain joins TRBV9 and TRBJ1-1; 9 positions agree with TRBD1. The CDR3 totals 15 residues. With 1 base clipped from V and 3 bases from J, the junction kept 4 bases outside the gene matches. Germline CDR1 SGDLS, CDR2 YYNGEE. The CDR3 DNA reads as TGTGCCAGCAGCGTATCCTGGACAGGGGACACTGAAGCTTTCTTT. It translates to CASSVSWTGDTEAFF.

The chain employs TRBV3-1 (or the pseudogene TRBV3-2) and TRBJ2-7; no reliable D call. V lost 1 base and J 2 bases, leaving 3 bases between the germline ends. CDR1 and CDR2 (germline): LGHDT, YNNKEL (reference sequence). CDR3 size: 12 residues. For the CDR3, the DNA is TGTGCCAGCAGCCAAGCGGCCTACGAGCAGTACTTC. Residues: CASSQAAYEQYF.

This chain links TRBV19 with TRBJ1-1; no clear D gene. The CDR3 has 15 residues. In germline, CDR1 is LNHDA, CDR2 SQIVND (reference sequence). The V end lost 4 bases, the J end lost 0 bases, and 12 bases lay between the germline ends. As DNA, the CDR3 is TGTGCCAGTAGTACAGGTCCAAACGTGAACACTGAAGCTTTCTTT. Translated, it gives CASSTGPNVNTEAFF. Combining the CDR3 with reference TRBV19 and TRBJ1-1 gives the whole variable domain DGGITQSPKYLFRKEGQNVTLSCEQNLNHDAMYWYRQDPGQGLRLIYYSQIVNDFQKGDIAEGYSVSREKKESFPLTVTSAQKNPTAFYLCASSTGPNVNTEAFFGQGTRLTVV.

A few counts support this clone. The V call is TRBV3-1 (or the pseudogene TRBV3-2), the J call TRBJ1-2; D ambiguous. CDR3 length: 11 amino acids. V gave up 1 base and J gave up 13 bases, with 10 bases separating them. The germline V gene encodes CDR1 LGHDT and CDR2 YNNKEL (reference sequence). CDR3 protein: CASSQGEGTTF. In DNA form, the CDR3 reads TGTGCCAGCAGCCAAGGTGAGGGAACCACCTTC.

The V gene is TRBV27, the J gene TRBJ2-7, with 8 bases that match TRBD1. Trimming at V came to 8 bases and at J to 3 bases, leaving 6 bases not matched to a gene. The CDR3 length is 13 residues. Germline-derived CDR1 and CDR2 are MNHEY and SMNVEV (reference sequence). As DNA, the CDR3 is TGTGCCAGCCAGGGACAGGACCACTACGAGCAGTACTTC. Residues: CASQGQDHYEQYF.

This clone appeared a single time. CDR3 residues: CSVGYAGTGDNGYTF. In DNA form, the CDR3 reads TGCAGCGTTGGTTATGCTGGGACAGGGGATAATGGCTACACCTTC. The chain uses TRBV29-1 and TRBJ1-2, with 10 bases identical to TRBD1. Per the germline V gene, CDR1 is SQVTM and CDR2 is ANQGSEA. Losses at the gene ends were 4 bases for V and 6 bases for J; bases not matched to a gene: 11. This CDR3 has 15 amino acids.

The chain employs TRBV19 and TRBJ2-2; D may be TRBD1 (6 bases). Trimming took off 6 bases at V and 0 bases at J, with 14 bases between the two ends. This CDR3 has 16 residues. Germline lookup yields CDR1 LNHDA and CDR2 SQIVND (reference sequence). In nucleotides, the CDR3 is TGTGCCAGTAGACTACAGGGCACAACGAACACCGGGGAGCTGTTTTTT. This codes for CASRLQGTTNTGELFF.

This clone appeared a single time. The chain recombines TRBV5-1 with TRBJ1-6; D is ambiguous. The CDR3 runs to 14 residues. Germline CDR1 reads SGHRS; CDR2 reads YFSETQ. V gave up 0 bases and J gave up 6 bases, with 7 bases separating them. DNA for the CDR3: TGCGCCAGCAGCTTGGACAGAACTAATTCACCCCTCCACTTT. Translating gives CASSLDRTNSPLHF.

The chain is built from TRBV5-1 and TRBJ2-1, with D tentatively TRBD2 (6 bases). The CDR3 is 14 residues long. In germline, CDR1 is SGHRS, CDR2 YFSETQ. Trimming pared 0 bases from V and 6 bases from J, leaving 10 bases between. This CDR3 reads CASSLGLELNEQFF. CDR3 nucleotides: TGCGCCAGCAGCTTGGGACTAGAACTCAATGAGCAGTTCTTC.

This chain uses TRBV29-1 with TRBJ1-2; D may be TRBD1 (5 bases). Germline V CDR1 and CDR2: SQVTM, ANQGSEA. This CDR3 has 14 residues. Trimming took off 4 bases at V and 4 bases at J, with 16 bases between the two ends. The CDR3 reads CSVVSQGGIYGYTF. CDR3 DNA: TGCAGCGTTGTATCGCAGGGCGGGATCTATGGCTACACCTTC.

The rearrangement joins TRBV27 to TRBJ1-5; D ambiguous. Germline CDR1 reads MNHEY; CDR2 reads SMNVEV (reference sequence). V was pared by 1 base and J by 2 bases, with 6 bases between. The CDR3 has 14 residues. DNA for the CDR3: TGTGCCAGCAGTTTATTAGGAGGCAATCAGCCCCAGCATTTT. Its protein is CASSLLGGNQPQHF.

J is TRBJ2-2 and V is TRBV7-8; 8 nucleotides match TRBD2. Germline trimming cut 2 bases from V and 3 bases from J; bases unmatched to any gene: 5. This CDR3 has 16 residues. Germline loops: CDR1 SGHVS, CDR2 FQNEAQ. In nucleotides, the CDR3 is TGTGCCAGCAGCTTACGCAGCGGGGGAGACACCGGGGAGCTGTTTTTT. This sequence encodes CASSLRSGGDTGELFF. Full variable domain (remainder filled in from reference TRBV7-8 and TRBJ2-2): GAGVSQSPRYKVAKRGQDVALRCDPISGHVSLFWYQQALGQGPEFLTYFQNEAQLDKSGLPSDRFFAERPEGSVSTLKIQRTQQEDSAVYLCASSLRSGGDTGELFFGEGSRLTVL.

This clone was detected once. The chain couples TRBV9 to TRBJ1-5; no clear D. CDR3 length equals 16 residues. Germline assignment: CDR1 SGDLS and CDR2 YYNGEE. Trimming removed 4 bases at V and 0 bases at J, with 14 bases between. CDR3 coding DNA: TGTGCCAGCAGCAAAGAAGCCGGGTCTAGCAATCAGCCCCAGCATTTT. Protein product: CASSKEAGSSNQPQHF. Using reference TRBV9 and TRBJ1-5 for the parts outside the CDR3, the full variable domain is DSGVTQTPKHLITATGQRVTLRCSPRSGDLSVYWYQQSLDQGLQFLIQYYNGEERAKGNILERFSAQQFPDLHSELNLSSLELGDSALYFCASSKEAGSSNQPQHFGDGTRLSIL.

CDR3 region: CASSRQGGNEQYF. The CDR3 nucleotides read TGTGCCAGCAGCCGACAGGGTGGCAACGAGCAGTACTTC. This chain joins TRBV3-1 (or the pseudogene TRBV3-2) and TRBJ2-7; 7 positions agree with TRBD1. CDR1 LGHDT and CDR2 YNNKEL come from the germline V gene (reference sequence). CDR3 length equals 13 residues. Trimming at V came to 4 bases and at J to 5 bases, leaving 5 bases not matched to a gene.

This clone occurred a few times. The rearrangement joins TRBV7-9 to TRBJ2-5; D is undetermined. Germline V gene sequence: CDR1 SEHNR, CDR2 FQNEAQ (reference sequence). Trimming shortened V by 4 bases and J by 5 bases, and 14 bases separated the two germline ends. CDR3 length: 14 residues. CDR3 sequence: CASSSLLSVETQYF. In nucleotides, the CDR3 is TGTGCCAGCAGCTCCCTTCTCTCGGTGGAGACCCAGTACTTC.

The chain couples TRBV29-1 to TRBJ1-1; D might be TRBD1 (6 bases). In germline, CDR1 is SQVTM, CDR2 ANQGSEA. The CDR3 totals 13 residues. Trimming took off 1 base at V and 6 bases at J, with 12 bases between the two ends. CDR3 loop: CSVEVLGGAEAFF. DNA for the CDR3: TGCAGCGTTGAAGTCCTAGGGGGAGCTGAAGCTTTCTTT.

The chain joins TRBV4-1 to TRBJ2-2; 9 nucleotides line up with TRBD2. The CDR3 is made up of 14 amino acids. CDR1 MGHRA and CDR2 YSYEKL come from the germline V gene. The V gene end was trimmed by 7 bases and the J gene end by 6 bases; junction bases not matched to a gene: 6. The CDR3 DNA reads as TGCGCCAGCAACTTAGCGGGGGTATCCGGGGAGCTGTTTTTT. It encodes CASNLAGVSGELFF.

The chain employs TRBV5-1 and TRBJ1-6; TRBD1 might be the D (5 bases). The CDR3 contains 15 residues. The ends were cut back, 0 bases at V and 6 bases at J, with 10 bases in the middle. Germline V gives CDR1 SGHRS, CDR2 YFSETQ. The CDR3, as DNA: TGCGCCAGCAGCTTGGCGACAGATCGTAATTCACCCCTCCACTTT. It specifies CASSLATDRNSPLHF. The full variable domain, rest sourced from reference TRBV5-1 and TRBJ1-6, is KAGVTQTPRYLIKTRGQQVTLSCSPISGHRSVSWYQQTPGQGLQFLFEYFSETQRNKGNFPGRFSGRQFSNSRSEMNVSTLELGDSALYLCASSLATDRNSPLHFGNGTRLTVT.

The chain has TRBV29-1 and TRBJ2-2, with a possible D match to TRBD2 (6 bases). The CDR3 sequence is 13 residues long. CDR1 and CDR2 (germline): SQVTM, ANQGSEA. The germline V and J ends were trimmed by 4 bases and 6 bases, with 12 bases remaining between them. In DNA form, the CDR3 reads TGCAGCGTTGCCGAGACGGGGGCCGGGGAGCTGTTTTTT. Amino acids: CSVAETGAGELFF.

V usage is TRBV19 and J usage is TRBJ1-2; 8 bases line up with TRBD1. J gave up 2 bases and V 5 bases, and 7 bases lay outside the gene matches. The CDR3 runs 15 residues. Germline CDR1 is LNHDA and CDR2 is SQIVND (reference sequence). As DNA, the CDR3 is TGTGCCAGTAGTCTCCTTACAGGGGGGAACTATGGCTACACCTTC. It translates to CASSLLTGGNYGYTF.

Here the CDR3 reads CASSPQTGDTYNEQFF. In DNA form, the CDR3 reads TGTGCCAGCAGCCCCCAGACAGGGGACACCTACAATGAGCAGTTCTTC. The chain employs TRBV7-9 and TRBJ2-1; TRBD1 aligns across 8 bases. V lost 5 bases to trimming and J lost 2 bases; unmatched junction nucleotides: 8. The CDR3 loop spans 16 amino acids. The V gene's germline CDR1 is SEHNR and CDR2 FQNEAQ (reference sequence). The complete variable domain, with remaining parts taken from reference TRBV7-9 and TRBJ2-1, reads DTGVSQNPRHKITKRGQNVTFRCDPISEHNRLYWYRQTLGQGPEFLTYFQNEAQLEKSRLLSDRFSAERPKGSFSTLEIQRTEQGDSAMYLCASSPQTGDTYNEQFFGPGTRLTVL.

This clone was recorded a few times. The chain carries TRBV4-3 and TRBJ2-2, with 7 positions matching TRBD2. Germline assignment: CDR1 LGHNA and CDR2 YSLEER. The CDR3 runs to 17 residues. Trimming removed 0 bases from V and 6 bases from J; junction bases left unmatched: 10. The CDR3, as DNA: TGCGCCAGCAGCCAAGATTGGCAGGGCGGGGGTTCCGGGGAGCTGTTTTTT. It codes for CASSQDWQGGGSGELFF.

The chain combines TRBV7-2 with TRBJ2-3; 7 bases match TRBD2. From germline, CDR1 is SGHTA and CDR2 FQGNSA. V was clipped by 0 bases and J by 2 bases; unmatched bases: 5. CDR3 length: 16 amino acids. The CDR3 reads CASSLAAGGTTDTQYF. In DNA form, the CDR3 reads TGTGCCAGCAGCTTAGCCGCCGGGGGGACCACAGATACGCAGTATTTT.

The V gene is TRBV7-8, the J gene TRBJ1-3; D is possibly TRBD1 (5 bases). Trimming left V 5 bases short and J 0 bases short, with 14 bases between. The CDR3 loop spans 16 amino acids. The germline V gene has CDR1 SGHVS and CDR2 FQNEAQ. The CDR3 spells CASSQGTPYSGNTIYF. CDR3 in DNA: TGTGCCAGCAGCCAAGGGACTCCCTACTCTGGAAACACCATATATTTT.

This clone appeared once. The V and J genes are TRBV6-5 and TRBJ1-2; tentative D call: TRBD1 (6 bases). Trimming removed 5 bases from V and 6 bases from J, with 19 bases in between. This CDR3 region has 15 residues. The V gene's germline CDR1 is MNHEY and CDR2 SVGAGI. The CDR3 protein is CASSIGQGTIDGYTF. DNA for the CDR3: TGTGCCAGCAGTATCGGGCAGGGGACTATCGATGGCTACACCTTC.

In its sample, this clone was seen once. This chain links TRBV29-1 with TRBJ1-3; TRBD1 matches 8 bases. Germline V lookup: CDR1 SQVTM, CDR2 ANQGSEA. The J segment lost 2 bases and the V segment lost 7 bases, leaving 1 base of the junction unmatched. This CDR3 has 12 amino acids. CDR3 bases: TGCAGCGGCAGGGGGCCTGGAAACACCATATATTTT. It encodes CSGRGPGNTIYF.

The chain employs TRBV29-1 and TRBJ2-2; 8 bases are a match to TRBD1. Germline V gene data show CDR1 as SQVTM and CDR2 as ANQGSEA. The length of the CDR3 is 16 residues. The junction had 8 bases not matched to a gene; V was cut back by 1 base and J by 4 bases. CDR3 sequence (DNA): TGCAGCGTTGAAGTACCCCGGACAGGGTTCACCGGGGAGCTGTTTTTT. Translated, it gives CSVEVPRTGFTGELFF.